This is a list of T cell receptor beta chains from one sample in a study of T cell responses to AZD1222 COVID-19 vaccine. Here immunoSEQ multiplex PCR was the method, and the copy in TCRdb shows in-frame clones only, minus some. This sample has 120,000 to 150,000 clones; 85% to 95% occur once, and the top ten carry approximately 2.1%. The sequenced sample was peripheral blood, obtained on day 0 of AZD1222 vaccination. Receptors originate from an adult in good health. Each CDR3 is given with its conserved first and last residue. The D gene is left open where the match is weak. The size of a clone is reported for some rows only, either as once, few or many, or as a class for expanded clones.

>NA|TRBV6-2/TRBV6-3|15|TRBJ2-1|NA
CASSLTGLIRDEQFF
TGTGCCAGCAGTCTTACAGGCCTCATTCGGGATGAGCAGTTCTTC
>TRBD2|TRBV11-1|14|TRBJ2-1|NA
CASKRRGTSNEQFF
TGTGCCTCGAAGAGGAGGGGGACTAGCAATGAGCAGTTCTTC
>TRBD2|TRBV27|16|TRBJ2-7|NA
CASSLFPAGGSYEQYF
TGTGCCAGCAGTCTCTTTCCAGCGGGAGGGTCCTACGAGCAGTACTTC
>TRBD2|TRBV11-2|15|TRBJ2-2|NA
CASILAGRDTGELFF
TGTGCCAGCATCTTGGCCGGGAGGGACACCGGGGAGCTGTTTTTT
>NA|TRBV5-1|15|TRBJ2-1|NA
CASSLAGQGLNEQFF
TGCGCCAGCAGCTTGGCCGGGCAGGGCCTAAATGAGCAGTTCTTC
>NA|TRBV11-2|12|TRBJ2-7|NA
CASSLAGYEQYF
TGTGCCAGCAGCTTAGCAGGCTACGAGCAGTACTTC
>NA|TRBV6-5|14|TRBJ2-7|NA
CASSPRTETYEQYF
TGTGCCAGCAGCCCAAGGACAGAAACCTACGAGCAGTACTTC
>NA|TRBV7-9|15|TRBJ1-2|NA
CASSLTAPRNYGYTF
TGTGCCAGCAGCTTGACTGCTCCCAGGAACTATGGCTACACCTTC
>NA|TRBV19|15|TRBJ2-1|NA
CASSIDPNSYNEQFF
TGTGCCAGTAGTATAGATCCGAACTCCTACAATGAGCAGTTCTTC
>NA|TRBV9|17|TRBJ2-1|NA
CASSVSSSKYSYNEQFF
TGTGCCAGCAGCGTATCCTCCAGTAAATATTCCTACAATGAGCAGTTCTTC
>NA|TRBV7-3|15|TRBJ1-1|NA
CASSLTRGLNTEAFF
TGTGCCAGCAGCTTAACGAGGGGTCTGAACACTGAAGCTTTCTTT
>NA|TRBV19|14|TRBJ2-1|NA
CASSIMGSYNEQFF
TGTGCCAGTAGTATCATGGGGTCCTACAATGAGCAGTTCTTC
>TRBD2|TRBV2|15|TRBJ2-5|NA
CASHSGGASGETQYF
TGTGCCAGCCATAGCGGGGGGGCCTCCGGGGAGACCCAGTACTTC
>NA|TRBV27|14|TRBJ1-1|NA
CASSPLVDNLEAFF
TGTGCCAGCAGTCCGCTCGTGGACAACCTTGAAGCTTTCTTT
>TRBD1|TRBV30|14|TRBJ1-1|once
CAWTPGQGYTEAFF
TGTGCCTGGACCCCGGGACAGGGATACACTGAAGCTTTCTTT
>NA|TRBV6-1|13|TRBJ1-6|NA
CASSEQLNSPLHF
TGTGCCAGCAGTGAACAGCTTAATTCACCCCTCCACTTT
>TRBD1|TRBV6-5|15|TRBJ1-1|NA
CASSYGTGKNTEAFF
TGTGCCAGCAGTTACGGGACAGGCAAGAACACTGAAGCTTTCTTT
>TRBD2|TRBV9|15|TRBJ2-7|NA
CASSLGLAGDYEQYF
TGTGCCAGCAGTCTGGGACTAGCGGGAGATTACGAGCAGTACTTC
>TRBD2|TRBV9|16|TRBJ2-1|NA
CASSASSGRALDEQFF
TGTGCCAGCAGCGCTAGCAGCGGGAGGGCCCTAGATGAGCAGTTCTTC
>NA|TRBV9|17|TRBJ2-4|NA
CASSVGWKGGAKNIQYF
TGTGCCAGCAGCGTAGGTTGGAAGGGGGGAGCCAAAAACATTCAGTACTTC
>NA|TRBV11-1|15|TRBJ2-1|NA
CASSIVGGNYNEQFF
TGTGCCAGCAGTATAGTGGGGGGAAACTACAATGAGCAGTTCTTC
>TRBD2|TRBV5-4|16|TRBJ2-1|NA
CASSLGLASSYNEQFF
TGTGCCAGCAGCTTGGGACTAGCTTCCTCCTACAATGAGCAGTTCTTC
>NA|TRBV3-1/TRBV3-2|14|TRBJ2-2|NA
CASSQDLGTGELFF
TGTGCCAGCAGCCAAGATTTGGGAACCGGGGAGCTGTTTTTT
>NA|TRBV16|13|TRBJ2-7|NA
CASSRRSYYEQYF
TGTGCCAGCAGCCGAAGGTCGTACTACGAGCAGTACTTC
>TRBD2|TRBV9|15|TRBJ2-1|NA
CASSQPGLVGNEQFF
TGTGCCAGCAGCCAACCCGGACTAGTGGGCAATGAGCAGTTCTTC